The next 26 T cell receptor beta chains were all read from a single sample in a study of shared clonotypes between healthy human individuals. Only in-frame clones appear in the TCRdb table, and some are missing; sequencing was by immunoSEQ multiplex PCR. This table holds more than 850,000 clones, more than 75% found once. The sequenced sample consisted of memory CD4+ T cells from PBMCs. The sample's subset: CD45RA-negative fraction. The receptors stem from a young man in good health. Some clones in this sample may be carry-over from other donors' samples.

The chain has TRBV9 and TRBJ2-7; 8 bases line up with TRBD1. Germline loops: CDR1 SGDLS, CDR2 YYNGEE. J gave up 12 bases and V 0 bases, and 8 bases lay outside the gene matches. The CDR3 has 13 amino acids. Here the CDR3 reads CASSVGVTGGLYF. The DNA of the CDR3 is TGTGCCAGCAGCGTAGGGGTTACAGGGGGTCTGTACTTC. The full variable domain, rest sourced from reference TRBV9 and TRBJ2-7, is DSGVTQTPKHLITATGQRVTLRCSPRSGDLSVYWYQQSLDQGLQFLIQYYNGEERAKGNILERFSAQQFPDLHSELNLSSLELGDSALYFCASSVGVTGGLYFGPGTRLTVT.

This chain joins TRBV4-3 and TRBJ2-2, with D possibly matching TRBD2 (5 bases). The CDR3 extends over 14 amino acids. CDR1 is LGHNA and CDR2 is YSLEER in the germline V gene. Trimming removed 0 bases at V and 6 bases at J, with 8 bases between. The CDR3 nucleotides read TGCGCCAGCAGCCAAGATTTGAGGGCCGGGGAGCTGTTTTTT. Encoded protein: CASSQDLRAGELFF.

Points on this clone: Other DNA sequences in this sample translate to the same CDR3. The V and J genes are TRBV18 and TRBJ2-1, with 13 positions matching TRBD2. Germline CDR1 KGHSH, CDR2 LQKENI. Trimming removed 3 bases from V and 4 bases from J; junction bases left unmatched: 3. CDR3 size: 16 residues. CDR3 amino acids: CASSPGLAGSYNEQFF. The CDR3 nucleotides read TGTGCCAGCTCACCGGGACTAGCGGGGTCTTACAATGAGCAGTTCTTC.

Concerning this clone: Other DNA sequences in this sample translate to the same CDR3. The rearrangement joins TRBV5-6 to TRBJ1-2; D is unresolved. CDR1 and CDR2 from the germline V gene are SGHDT and YYEEEE. Trimming pared 0 bases from V and 0 bases from J, leaving 3 bases between. This CDR3 has 13 residues. CDR3 residues: CASSLGSNYGYTF. CDR3 bases: TGTGCCAGCAGCTTGGGGTCTAACTATGGCTACACCTTC.

The gene calls are TRBV28 and TRBJ1-5; D call uncertain. CDR1 is MDHEN, CDR2 SYDVKM, per germline. The ends were cut back, 5 bases at V and 0 bases at J, with 26 bases in the middle. This CDR3 spans 20 amino acids. CDR3 protein: CASSPLPADLPFISNQPQHF. CDR3 bases: TGTGCCAGCAGTCCCCTCCCGGCGGATCTCCCCTTTATTAGCAATCAGCCCCAGCATTTT.

J is TRBJ2-6 and V is TRBV5-5, with unresolved D. V was clipped by 0 bases and J by 4 bases, with 8 bases between them. The CDR3 extends over 15 amino acids. CDR1 SGHKS and CDR2 YYEKEE come from the germline V gene (reference sequence). DNA for the CDR3: TGTGCCAGCAGCTTGGTGGGGATAGGGGCCAACGTCCTGACTTTC. This sequence encodes CASSLVGIGANVLTF.

The rearrangement uses TRBV5-1 and TRBJ2-3; a possible D gene is TRBD2 (6 bases). This CDR3 region has 15 residues. Germline V gives CDR1 SGHRS, CDR2 YFSETQ. V lost 6 bases to trimming and J lost 4 bases, with 18 bases between them. This CDR3 reads CASTIAAQGADTQYF. The CDR3 bases are TGCGCCAGCACAATAGCGGCCCAAGGGGCAGATACGCAGTATTTT.

The chain has TRBV7-2 and TRBJ1-5; D is unresolved. The CDR3 runs 14 residues. Per the germline V gene, CDR1 is SGHTA and CDR2 is FQGNSA. V was clipped by 5 bases and J by 2 bases, with 10 bases between them. The CDR3 bases are TGTGCCAGCAGCCGGCGGCGTGGCAATCAGCCCCAGCATTTT. Encoded protein: CASSRRRGNQPQHF.

V usage is TRBV7-9 and J usage is TRBJ1-1, with D possibly being TRBD1 (6 bases). Trimming removed 1 base from V and 1 base from J, with 10 bases in between. Germline V gives CDR1 SEHNR, CDR2 FQNEAQ (reference sequence). The CDR3 totals 15 residues. In nucleotides, the CDR3 is TGTGCCAGCAGCTTAGAAGACAGGCCGAACACTGAAGCTTTCTTT. Its protein product is CASSLEDRPNTEAFF.

V usage is TRBV7-3 and J usage is TRBJ2-1, with D unresolved. Trimming took off 4 bases at V and 6 bases at J, with 13 bases between the two ends. CDR1 is SGHTA and CDR2 is FQGTGA in the germline V gene. The CDR3 has 14 amino acids. The CDR3 DNA is TGTGCCAGCAGCTCATATCGGACCTCCAATGAGCAGTTCTTC. This sequence encodes CASSSYRTSNEQFF.

This clone was observed at least ten times. V gene TRBV4-2 combines with J gene TRBJ1-1; D is possibly TRBD1 (6 bases). The CDR3 sequence is 16 residues long. The germline gives CDR1 LGHNA, CDR2 YNFKEQ. The V end was cut by 4 bases, the J end by 4 bases, with 19 bases between. CDR3 protein: CASSPQLWGAPTEAFF. In nucleotides, the CDR3 is TGTGCCAGCAGCCCCCAATTGTGGGGGGCGCCCACTGAAGCTTTCTTT.

This sequence joins TRBV9 and TRBJ2-1; D perhaps matches TRBD2 (6 bases). The V end lost 1 base, the J end lost 0 bases, and 11 bases lay between the germline ends. This CDR3 region has 16 residues. Per the germline V gene, CDR1 is SGDLS and CDR2 is YYNGEE. The CDR3 DNA reads as TGTGCCAGCAGCGTACGGCGGGACCACTCCTACAATGAGCAGTTCTTC. Translated: CASSVRRDHSYNEQFF.

This clone was counted between two and nine times. This chain links TRBV29-1 with TRBJ1-1, with a weak D call TRBD1 (6 bases). Germline CDR1 SQVTM, CDR2 ANQGSEA. V was shortened by 7 bases and J by 2 bases, with 11 bases between the two germline ends. CDR3 length: 12 residues. CDR3 residues: CSAGQLNTEAFF. DNA of the CDR3: TGCAGCGCTGGACAGTTAAACACTGAAGCTTTCTTT.

The gene calls are TRBV19 and TRBJ2-7, with 12 bases that match TRBD1. The CDR3 has 14 residues. The ends lost 10 bases at V and 7 bases at J; junction bases unmatched: 11. Germline CDR1 and CDR2: LNHDA and SQIVND (reference sequence). CDR3 residues: CATSSRDRGREQYF. The CDR3 nucleotides read TGTGCCACCTCCTCCCGGGACAGGGGGCGGGAGCAGTACTTC.

As DNA, the CDR3 is TGTGCCAGCAGCCCAAGGGGGGGGTCAAGCTCCTACGAGCAGTACTTC. Amino acids: CASSPRGGSSSYEQYF. The V call is TRBV7-8, the J call TRBJ2-7, with D possibly matching TRBD2 (7 bases). V shed 5 bases and J shed 0 bases, with 17 bases lying between them. This CDR3 has 16 residues. Germline CDR1 and CDR2: SGHVS and FQNEAQ.

V and J are TRBV7-2 and TRBJ2-1, with 10 bases fitting TRBD2. The CDR3 length is 15 residues. CDR1 and CDR2 from the germline V gene are SGHTA and FQGNSA. V gave up 1 base and J gave up 8 bases; unmatched junction bases: 5. In nucleotides, the CDR3 is TGTGCCAGCAGCTTAGTTAGCGGGAGGCTCGATGAGCAGTTCTTC. Translation: CASSLVSGRLDEQFF.

This chain joins TRBV18 and TRBJ1-2; unclear D gene. V was trimmed by 1 base and J by 7 bases, leaving 10 bases between them. Germline loops: CDR1 KGHSH, CDR2 LQKENI. The CDR3 covers 13 residues. The CDR3 reads CASSPQGLRGYTF. CDR3 coding DNA: TGTGCCAGCTCACCACAGGGCCTACGTGGCTACACCTTC.

This sequence joins TRBV6-5 and TRBJ2-1; 8 bases are shared with TRBD2. The ends lost 7 bases at V and 7 bases at J; junction bases unmatched: 12. This CDR3 has 15 residues. Germline V gene data show CDR1 as MNHEY and CDR2 as SVGAGI. The CDR3 protein is CASTEAGGPENEQFF. CDR3 nucleotides: TGTGCCAGCACGGAGGCGGGAGGCCCAGAGAATGAGCAGTTCTTC.

The chain has TRBV11-2 and TRBJ2-7; 7 bases line up with TRBD1. The V segment lost 4 bases and the J segment 4 bases; nucleotides outside the gene matches: 10. Germline CDR1 is SGHAT and CDR2 is FQNNGV. The CDR3 is 15 amino acids. CDR3 DNA sequence: TGTGCCAGCAGCTACATAAGAGGGGGCGCGTACGAGCAGTACTTC. Translation: CASSYIRGGAYEQYF.

This clone came up once. This rearrangement joins TRBV7-3 to TRBJ2-2; D unresolved. Trimming removed 6 bases from V and 1 base from J, with 9 bases in between. Germline CDR1 and CDR2: SGHTA and FQGTGA. The CDR3 covers 14 residues. Here the CDR3 reads CASSRIGNTGELFF. CDR3 coding DNA: TGTGCCAGCAGTAGAATAGGGAACACCGGGGAGCTGTTTTTT.

V gene TRBV18 combines with J gene TRBJ2-2; TRBD1 aligns across 8 bases. V lost 3 bases and J lost 3; bases outside the gene matches: 6. The CDR3 contains 16 residues. Germline CDR1 reads KGHSH; CDR2 reads LQKENI. CDR3 DNA: TGTGCCAGCTCACCGACAGGACAGGGAGACACCGGGGAGCTGTTTTTT. Its translation: CASSPTGQGDTGELFF.

CDR3 DNA sequence: TGTGCCAGCAGCCGCTCCTCGACTAGCGGGTACTCCTACGAGCAGTACTTC. As protein: CASSRSSTSGYSYEQYF. This chain joins TRBV11-2 and TRBJ2-7; 10 bases align to TRBD2. This CDR3 is 17 amino acids long. The V and J ends lost 5 bases and 0 bases, in that order; junction bases with no gene match: 10. Germline V gene sequence: CDR1 SGHAT, CDR2 FQNNGV.

This sequence joins TRBV5-1 and TRBJ1-4; 12 bases align to TRBD1. There are 16 residues in the CDR3. The V gene end was trimmed by 4 bases and the J gene end by 11 bases; junction bases not matched to a gene: 12. Germline V gene data show CDR1 as SGHRS and CDR2 as YFSETQ. CDR3 in amino acids: CASSGTGTGGSEKLFF. CDR3 DNA sequence: TGCGCCAGCAGCGGTACCGGGACAGGGGGCTCTGAGAAACTGTTTTTT.

This clone was picked up a small number of times. The J gene is TRBJ1-1, the V gene TRBV5-1; D not certain. V lost 2 bases to trimming and J lost 1 base, with 6 bases between them. The CDR3 spans 13 residues. The germline CDR1 and CDR2 sequences are SGHRS and YFSETQ. The CDR3 spells CASSFDWNTEAFF. The DNA for the CDR3 is TGCGCCAGCAGCTTTGATTGGAACACTGAAGCTTTCTTT. Based on the CDR3 plus reference TRBV5-1 and TRBJ1-1, the full variable domain is KAGVTQTPRYLIKTRGQQVTLSCSPISGHRSVSWYQQTPGQGLQFLFEYFSETQRNKGNFPGRFSGRQFSNSRSEMNVSTLELGDSALYLCASSFDWNTEAFFGQGTRLTVV.

On this clone itself: Just one base apart from a much larger clone, this may be a read error. This chain uses TRBV28 with TRBJ1-1; D may be TRBD1 (6 bases). The CDR3 has 13 residues. Germline V gene lookup returns CDR1 MDHEN and CDR2 SYDVKM. Trimming took off 3 bases at V and 3 bases at J, with 8 bases between the two ends. For the CDR3, the DNA is TGTGCCAGCAGTTTGAACAGGGACACTGAAGCTTTCTTT. Amino acid sequence: CASSLNRDTEAFF. The whole variable domain, filled in from reference TRBV28 and TRBJ1-1, reads DVKVTQSSRYLVKRTGEKVFLECVQDMDHENMFWYRQDPGLGLRLIYFSYDVKMKEKGDIPEGYSVSREKKERFSLILESASTNQTSMYLCASSLNRDTEAFFGQGTRLTVV.

J is TRBJ2-2 and V is TRBV2; D ambiguous. The CDR3 is made up of 12 amino acids. V dropped 4 bases and J dropped 3 bases, with 3 bases sitting between them. CDR1 and CDR2 (germline): SNHLY, FYNNEI. The CDR3 spells CASSVDTGELFF. In DNA, the CDR3 is TGTGCCAGCAGTGTCGACACCGGGGAGCTGTTTTTT. The whole variable domain, remainder taken from reference TRBV2 and TRBJ2-2, is EPEVTQTPSHQVTQMGQEVILRCVPISNHLYFYWYRQILGQKVEFLVSFYNNEISEKSEIFDDQFSVERPDGSNFTLKIRSTKLEDSAMYFCASSVDTGELFFGEGSRLTVL.